This TCR beta chain was sequenced for a study of control samples from healthy donors and cancer patients (TCRdb year 2020). A remark on this clone: Its antigen is currently not known. The record has no base qualities; no much larger clone is one base away.

As encoded in the germline V gene (reference sequence), CDR1 is LNHNV while CDR2 is YYDKDF. The CDR3 covers 15 residues, taking in both the cysteine and the phenylalanine. This entry keeps only the CDR3 DNA: 45 bases, framed from base 1. V gives up 0 bases and J gives up 0 bases, and the segment between their germline ends measures 8 bases. The receptor library was made with the immunoSEQ multiplex PCR assay. Entries here come from immuneACCESS through TCRdb and include only in-frame sequences with V and J called. Some clones fail to appear in such tables; in the studies checked, an unresolved V gene covers under half of the shortfall, and the cause of the remainder is unknown. The sample has 200,000 to 250,000 clones on record, around 94% of them singletons. Clones ranked in the top ten supply roughly 1.6% of the sample.

Sequencing was done on a sample of blood. The chain was built from TRBV15 and TRBJ1-1; the D segment cannot be called with confidence. The source is a man in his fifties or sixties in good health. CDR3 protein: CATSRDPQLNTEAFF. The bases read TGTGCCACCAGCAGAGATCCGCAACTGAACACTGAAGCTTTCTTT. This CDR3, with the reference TRBV15 and TRBJ1-1 proteins standing in past its ends, gives the full variable domain DAMVIQNPRYQVTQFGKPVTLSCSQTLNHNVMYWYQQKSSQAPKLLFHYYDKDFNNEADTPDNFQSRRPNTSFCFLDIRSPGLGDTAMYLCATSRDPQLNTEAFFGQGTRLTVV.